This T cell receptor beta chain was identified in a study of vaccination and CD4 T cells after COVID-19. With regard to this clonotype: Its antigen is as yet unknown.

V was pared by 1 base and J by 3 bases, with 8 bases of the junction left unmatched. Germline V gene lookup returns CDR1 MGHRA and CDR2 YSYEKL. CDR3 size: 16 residues. Sample treatment: roughly 10-day PBMC culture with coronavirus spike peptide pools or control peptides (ViraFEST assay). The Oncomine TCR Beta short-read assay was applied to DNA of cultured CD4+ T cells. TCRdb reprocessed the PCR reads via MiXCR and lists one record per CDR3 protein. The sample lists about 13,000 distinct CDR3 sequences; around 47% were seen once. The chain is built from TRBV4-1 and TRBJ2-7; 8 bases agree with TRBD1. The sequenced material came from CD4+ T cells from blood, cultured in vitro. The origin of this receptor is a human donor who had recovered from COVID-19. The CDR3 bases are TGCGCCAGCAGCCAAGGTTACGGACAGGGCCGCTACGAGCAGTACTTC. Its translation is CASSQGYGQGRYEQYF.